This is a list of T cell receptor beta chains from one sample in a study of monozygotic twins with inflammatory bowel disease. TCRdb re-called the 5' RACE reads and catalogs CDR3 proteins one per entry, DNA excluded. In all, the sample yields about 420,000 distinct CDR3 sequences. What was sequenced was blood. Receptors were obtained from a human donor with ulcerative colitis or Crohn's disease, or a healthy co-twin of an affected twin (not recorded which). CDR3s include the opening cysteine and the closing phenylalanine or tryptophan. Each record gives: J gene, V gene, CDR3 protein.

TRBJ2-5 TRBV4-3 CASSQEVARGYGTQYF
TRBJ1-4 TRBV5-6 CASSPGGRLTEKLFF
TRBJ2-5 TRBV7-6 CASSSIPSGQETQYF
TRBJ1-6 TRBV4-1 CASSQGTGNNSPLHF
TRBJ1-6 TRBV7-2 CASSPYNSPLHF
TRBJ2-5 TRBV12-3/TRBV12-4 CASSLVRGSRETQYF
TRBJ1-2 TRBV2 CASSGTGQLGQGYTF
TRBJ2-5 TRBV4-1 CASSQPDRVGVETQYF
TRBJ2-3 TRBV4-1 CASSSLFDRDPEAQRSDTQYF
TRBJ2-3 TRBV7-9 CASSFGQITDTQYF
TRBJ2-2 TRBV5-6 CASSLQGTDTGELFF
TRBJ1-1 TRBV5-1 CASSTQGAEAFF
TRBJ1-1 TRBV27 CASSPLGRLNTEAFF
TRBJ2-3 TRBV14 CASSSSRTGTQYF
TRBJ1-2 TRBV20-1 CSARDVAGAGYTF
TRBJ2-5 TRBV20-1 CSAGQGLETHYF
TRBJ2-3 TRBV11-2 CASSFGTVGTDTQYF
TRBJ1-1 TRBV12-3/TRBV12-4 CASSFLARLNTEAFF
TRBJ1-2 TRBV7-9 CASSIRGLDGYTF
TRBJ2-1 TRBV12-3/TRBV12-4 CASSPQGVQREAPEQFF
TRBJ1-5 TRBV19 CASSATGGAGQPQHF
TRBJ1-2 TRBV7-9 CASTLPVGISPTF
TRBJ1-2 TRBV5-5 CASSLDGSTGYTF
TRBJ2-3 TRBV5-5 CASSSDSSTDTQYF
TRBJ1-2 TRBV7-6 CASSPGTGGIDGYTF
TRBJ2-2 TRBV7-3 CASSLGFESGELFF
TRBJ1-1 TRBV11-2 CASSPLLRGVNTEAFF
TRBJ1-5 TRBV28 CASYGTDSNQPQHF
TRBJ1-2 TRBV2 CASNGQGGFGYTF
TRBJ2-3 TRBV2 CASIRADTQYF
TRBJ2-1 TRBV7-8 CASSLGTANAYNEQFF
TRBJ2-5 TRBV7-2 CASSWTVGGETQYF
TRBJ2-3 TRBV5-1 CASSPDPGLAGHTQYF
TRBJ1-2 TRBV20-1 CSASPPGYGYTF
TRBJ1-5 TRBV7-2 CASSLLEQPQHF
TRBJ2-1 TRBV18 CASSPSGTSGDNEQFF
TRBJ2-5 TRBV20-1 CSARVAGGIETQYF
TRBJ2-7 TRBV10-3 CAISAGDSLYEQYF
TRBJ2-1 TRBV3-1 CASRRQGKDEQFF
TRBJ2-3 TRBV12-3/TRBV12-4 CASSSRAGGRGTDTQYF
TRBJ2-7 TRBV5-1 CASSYDRYEQYF
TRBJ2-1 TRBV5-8 CASSWRRGEQFF
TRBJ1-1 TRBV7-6 CASSLAGGRPTLDTEAFF
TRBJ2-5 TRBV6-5 CASSYRRGWATQETQYF
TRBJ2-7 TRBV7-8 CASSFNRGTYEQYF
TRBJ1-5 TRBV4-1 CASSHLGQGSNQPQHF
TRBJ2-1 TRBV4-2 CASSQDQKRDEQFF
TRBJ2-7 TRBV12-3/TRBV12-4 CASSPRGQGNGEQYF
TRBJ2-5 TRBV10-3 CAISESGHTGGETQYF
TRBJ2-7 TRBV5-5 CASSLDRPYEQYF
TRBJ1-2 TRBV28 CASGPPTIYGYTF
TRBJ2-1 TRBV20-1 CSARGTSWGEQFF
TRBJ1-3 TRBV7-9 CASSFSTQSYRNTIYF
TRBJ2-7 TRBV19 CASSRPGGTDEQYF
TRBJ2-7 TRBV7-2 CASSLGAGGPPYEQYF